This T cell receptor beta chain originates from a study of cytomegalovirus exposure and HLA in healthy donors. Findings of the study overall: Researchers catalogued roughly 150 TCR beta chains as cytomegalovirus-associated.

It was with 60 Vbeta and 13 Jbeta primers that the PCR ran. Original handling: Later, 65 million to 85 million unique TCR beta chains were counted in an analysis, and 8.5 million to 13 million of them were shared. Some clones are missing from TCRdb's copy, which holds only in-frame ones; the method was immunoSEQ multiplex PCR. From that table come the V and J calls and clone size; the DNA was used to work out D and trimming. The profile shows about 200,000 clones, about 87% of them singletons. V lost 0 bases and J 5 bases, leaving 14 bases between the germline ends. The germline gives CDR1 SGHVS, CDR2 FQNEAQ. This CDR3 has 16 residues. In nominal health when sampled, donors likely had unrecorded immune exposures nonetheless. In regard to this clone: Its antigen is not known.

This chain joins TRBV7-8 and TRBJ2-1, with a weak D call TRBD2 (5 bases). Sequencing used PBMCs. The sequence derives from a woman under 30 in good health and CMV-seronegative. CDR3 nucleotides: TGTGCCAGCAGCTTAGCGTTGTTGGCGGGCCACAATGAGCAGTTCTTC. It specifies CASSLALLAGHNEQFF.